This TCR beta chain originates from a study of T cell responses to AZD1222 COVID-19 vaccine. Between the trimmed V and J ends, which lost 7 bases and 1 base, there was a span of 4 bases. Looked up from germline, CDR1 is SNHLY and CDR2 is FYNNEI. This CDR3 has 11 amino acids. For this clone: What it recognizes is unknown.

This table comes from immunoSEQ multiplex PCR, and its TCRdb copy is limited to in-frame clones, with some not included. This table holds about 140,000 clones, approximately 93% found once. Study-wide results and limits: At 160-218 and 743-854, vaccine-associated CD4 TCRs were dominant, and they spanned spike. There were repertoire samples only from the period after the peak T cell response. Clonal diversity was possibly underestimated; the donors were predominantly white British and more often female. Reportedly, nearly half the spike-specific TCRs target unmutated variant regions.

The chain recombines TRBV2 with TRBJ1-1; D is unclear. This clonotype originated in an adult in good health. The sample consisted of peripheral blood, taken on day 0 of MenACWY control vaccination. The CDR3 nucleotides read TGTGCCAGCAACGCGAACACTGAAGCTTTCTTT. Protein sequence: CASNANTEAFF.